One sample yielded the 15 T cell receptor beta chains listed below, sequenced in a study of cytomegalovirus exposure and HLA in healthy donors. PCR used 60 Vbeta primers and 13 Jbeta primers. Sequencing was performed with immunoSEQ multiplex PCR; in TCRdb, only in-frame clones are kept and a portion is missing. The sample shows 150,000 to 200,000 clones, under 80% of them seen only once. Sequenced sample: PBMCs. The receptors were sampled from a human donor in good health.

This sequence joins TRBV5-1 and TRBJ2-7; D not certain. Trimming stripped 0 bases from V and 2 bases from J, with 9 bases between. The germline V gene has CDR1 SGHRS and CDR2 YFSETQ. The CDR3 runs to 14 residues. CDR3: CASSLARDPYEQYF. The CDR3 region has the DNA TGCGCCAGCAGCTTGGCTAGAGACCCCTACGAGCAGTACTTC.

The rearrangement joins TRBV7-8 to TRBJ1-1; 8 nucleotides line up with TRBD1. Trimming cost V 5 bases and J 0 bases; bases outside gene matches: 5. Per the germline V gene, CDR1 is SGHVS and CDR2 is FQNEAQ. The CDR3 is made up of 15 amino acids. The CDR3 reads CASSLLGQVNTEAFF. CDR3 DNA: TGTGCCAGCAGCCTACTGGGACAGGTGAACACTGAAGCTTTCTTT.

This clone has just a few counts. CDR3 region: CASSPRVGNQPQHF. The DNA of the CDR3 is TGTGCCAGCAGTCCGCGAGTAGGCAATCAGCCCCAGCATTTT. V is TRBV28 and J is TRBJ1-5; D is unresolved. V was cut by 5 bases and J by 2 bases, with 10 bases left in between. The germline gives CDR1 MDHEN, CDR2 SYDVKM. CDR3 length: 14 residues.

This clone was seen once. A read error may produce the germline difference seen at one junction end. The V call is TRBV7-9, the J call TRBJ1-5; the D gene is possibly TRBD1 (6 bases). There are 13 residues in the CDR3. Germline CDR1 and CDR2: SEHNR and FQNEAQ (reference sequence). The CDR3 nucleotides are TGTTCCAGCAGCTTAAGCCAGGGGCAGCCCCAGCATTTT. Its protein is CSSSLSQGQPQHF.

V and J are TRBV25-1 and TRBJ2-1; the match to TRBD2 covers 8 bases. This CDR3 contains 15 residues. Germline-derived CDR1 and CDR2 are MGHDK and SYGVNS. V gave up 3 bases and J gave up 4 bases; unmatched junction bases: 5. DNA for the CDR3: TGTGCCAGCAGTGATAGCGGGAAACATTACAATGAGCAGTTCTTC. This encodes CASSDSGKHYNEQFF.

To note about this clone: The junction departs from germline at one end; a sequencing error may be responsible. The chain recombines TRBV5-1 with TRBJ2-5; 11 nucleotides align to TRBD1. The J call may be mistaken, given a closer DNA end match to TRBJ2-7. The CDR3 length is 15 residues. The V gene's germline CDR1 is SGHRS and CDR2 YFSETQ. DNA of the CDR3: TGCGCCAGCAGCTCCGGACAGGGGGCCTCCTTCGAGCAGTACTTC. Translation gives CASSSGQGASFEQYF.

This clone was picked up a small number of times. This sequence joins TRBV2 and TRBJ2-3; D is uncertain. CDR3 length equals 13 residues. V was clipped by 5 bases and J by 4 bases, with 10 bases between them. Germline V gene sequence: CDR1 SNHLY, CDR2 FYNNEI. CDR3 nucleotides: TGTGCCAGCAGTTACCGGTGGTCAGATACGCAGTATTTT. Protein sequence: CASSYRWSDTQYF.

The chain couples TRBV29-1 to TRBJ2-7; tentative D call: TRBD1 (6 bases). V was clipped by 5 bases and J by 2 bases, with 10 bases between them. The CDR3 contains 12 residues. Germline CDR1 and CDR2: SQVTM and ANQGSEA. The CDR3 DNA follows: TGCAGCGTTCTCAGGGGACCCTACGAGCAGTACTTC. It is translated as CSVLRGPYEQYF.

This chain connects TRBV7-9 to TRBJ1-2; D is unclear. The germline V and J ends were trimmed by 5 bases and 5 bases, with 12 bases remaining between them. This CDR3 contains 13 residues. CDR1 and CDR2 (germline): SEHNR, FQNEAQ (reference sequence). The CDR3 reads CASSPGTVYGYTF. CDR3 sequence (DNA): TGTGCCAGCAGCCCCGGAACAGTTTATGGCTACACCTTC.

The CDR3, as DNA: TGTGCCAGCAGCCCCGGGACAGGGGCTCAAGAGACCCAGTACTTC. This gives the protein CASSPGTGAQETQYF. The V gene is TRBV9, the J gene TRBJ2-5; 10 bases are a match to TRBD1. The V gene's germline CDR1 is SGDLS and CDR2 YYNGEE. Trimming removed 4 bases from V and 2 bases from J; junction bases left unmatched: 5. The CDR3 runs 15 residues.

The rearrangement links TRBV5-1 to TRBJ1-1, with unresolved D. CDR1 and CDR2 from the germline V gene are SGHRS and YFSETQ. The CDR3 has 14 amino acids. Trimming took off 0 bases at V and 6 bases at J, with 12 bases between the two ends. The CDR3 DNA sequence: TGCGCCAGCAGCTTGGAAGCTCGAGGTTCTGAAGCTTTCTTT. Its protein is CASSLEARGSEAFF.

This chain connects TRBV19 to TRBJ1-2, with D unclear. Germline V lookup: CDR1 LNHDA, CDR2 SQIVND (reference sequence). There are 12 residues in the CDR3. V lost 3 bases and J 6 bases, leaving 8 bases between the germline ends. In DNA, the CDR3 is TGTGCCAGTAGTATGAGATCACATGGCTACACCTTC. Its protein is CASSMRSHGYTF.

Remarks on this clone: Other nucleotide sequences in the sample specify the same CDR3. The chain has TRBV2 and TRBJ2-7; 9 bases are shared with TRBD1. The CDR3 sequence is 14 residues long. V lost 4 bases to trimming and J lost 2 bases; unmatched junction nucleotides: 3. The V gene's germline CDR1 is SNHLY and CDR2 FYNNEI. CDR3 bases: TGTGCCAGCAGTGTACGGACAGGGGCCTACGAGCAGTACTTC. This translates into CASSVRTGAYEQYF.

The CDR3 loop reads CASSPAAGTDTQYF. The CDR3 coding sequence is TGTGCCAGCAGCCCCGCAGCGGGCACAGATACGCAGTATTTT. The chain recombines TRBV9 with TRBJ2-3, with D possibly TRBD2 on 5 matching bases. Trimming removed 4 bases at V and 1 base at J, with 10 bases between. The CDR3 is made up of 14 amino acids. Germline-derived CDR1 and CDR2 are SGDLS and YYNGEE.

The gene calls are TRBV5-1 and TRBJ2-7, with D possibly TRBD1 on 6 matching bases. Trimming cost V 3 bases and J 2 bases, with 12 bases left between them. The CDR3 is 14 amino acids. Germline-derived CDR1 and CDR2 are SGHRS and YFSETQ. The DNA for the CDR3 is TGCGCCAGCAGCTCAGGGGTATGGACCTACGAGCAGTACTTC. It yields the protein CASSSGVWTYEQYF. Full variable domain (missing parts from reference TRBV5-1 and TRBJ2-7): KAGVTQTPRYLIKTRGQQVTLSCSPISGHRSVSWYQQTPGQGLQFLFEYFSETQRNKGNFPGRFSGRQFSNSRSEMNVSTLELGDSALYLCASSSGVWTYEQYFGPGTRLTVT.